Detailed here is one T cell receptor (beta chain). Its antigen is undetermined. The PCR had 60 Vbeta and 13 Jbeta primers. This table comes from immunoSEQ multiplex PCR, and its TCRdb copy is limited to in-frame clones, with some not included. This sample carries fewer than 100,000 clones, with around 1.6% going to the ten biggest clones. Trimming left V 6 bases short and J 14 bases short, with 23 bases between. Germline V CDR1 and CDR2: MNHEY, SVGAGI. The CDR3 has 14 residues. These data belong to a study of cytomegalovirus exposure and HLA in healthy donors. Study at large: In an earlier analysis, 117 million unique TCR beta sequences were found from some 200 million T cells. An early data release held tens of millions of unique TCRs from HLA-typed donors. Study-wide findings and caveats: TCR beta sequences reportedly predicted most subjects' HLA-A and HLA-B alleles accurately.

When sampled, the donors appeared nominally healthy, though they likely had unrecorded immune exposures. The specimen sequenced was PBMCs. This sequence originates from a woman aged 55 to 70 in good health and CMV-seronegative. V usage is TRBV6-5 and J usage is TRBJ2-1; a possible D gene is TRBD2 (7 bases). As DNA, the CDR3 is TGTGCCAGCAGGAGCTACCCGACAGGCCGGGGGGAGTTCTTC. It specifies CASRSYPTGRGEFF.